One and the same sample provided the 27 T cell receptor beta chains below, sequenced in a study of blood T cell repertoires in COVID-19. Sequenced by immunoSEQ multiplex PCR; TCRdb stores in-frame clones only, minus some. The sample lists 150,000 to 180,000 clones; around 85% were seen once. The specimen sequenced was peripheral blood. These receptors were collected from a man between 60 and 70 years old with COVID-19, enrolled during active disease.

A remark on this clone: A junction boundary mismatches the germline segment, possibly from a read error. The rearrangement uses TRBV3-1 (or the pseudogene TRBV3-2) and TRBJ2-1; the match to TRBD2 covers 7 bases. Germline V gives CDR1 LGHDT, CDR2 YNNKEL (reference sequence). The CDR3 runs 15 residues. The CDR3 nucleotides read TGTGCCAGCAGCGAAGACGGGACTAACATCCGTGAGCAGTTCTTC. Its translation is CASSEDGTNIREQFF.

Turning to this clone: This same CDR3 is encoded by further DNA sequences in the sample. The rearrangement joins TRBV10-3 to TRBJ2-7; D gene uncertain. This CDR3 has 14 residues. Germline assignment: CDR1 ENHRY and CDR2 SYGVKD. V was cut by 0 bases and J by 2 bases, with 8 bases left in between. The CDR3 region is CAISESPGPYEQYF. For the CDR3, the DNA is TGTGCCATCAGTGAGTCTCCAGGTCCCTACGAGCAGTACTTC.

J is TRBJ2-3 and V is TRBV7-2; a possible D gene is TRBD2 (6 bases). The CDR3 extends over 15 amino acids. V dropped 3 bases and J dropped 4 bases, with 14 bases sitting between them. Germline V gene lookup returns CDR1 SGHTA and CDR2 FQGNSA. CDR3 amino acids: CASSLRGSPPDTQYF. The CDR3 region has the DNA TGTGCCAGCAGCTTGCGGGGTAGCCCCCCAGATACGCAGTATTTT.

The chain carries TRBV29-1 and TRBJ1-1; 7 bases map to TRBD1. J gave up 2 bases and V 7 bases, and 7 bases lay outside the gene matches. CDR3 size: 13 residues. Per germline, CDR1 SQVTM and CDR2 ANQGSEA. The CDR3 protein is CSAGTEINTEAFF. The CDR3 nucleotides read TGCAGCGCGGGGACAGAAATAAACACTGAAGCTTTCTTT.

The CDR3 loop reads CASSIVGTGQNEQYF. In nucleotides, the CDR3 is TGTGCCAGTAGTATAGTTGGGACAGGCCAGAACGAGCAGTACTTC. The gene calls are TRBV19 and TRBJ2-7; TRBD1 agrees at 8 bases. V was clipped by 1 base and J by 5 bases; unmatched bases: 7. Germline CDR1 reads LNHDA; CDR2 reads SQIVND (reference sequence). CDR3 size: 15 residues.

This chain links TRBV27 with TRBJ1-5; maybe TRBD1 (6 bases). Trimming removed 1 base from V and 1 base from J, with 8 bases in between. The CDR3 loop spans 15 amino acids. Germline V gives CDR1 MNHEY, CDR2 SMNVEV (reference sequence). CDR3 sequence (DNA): TGTGCCAGCAGTTTATGGGGGCAGAGCAATCAGCCCCAGCATTTT. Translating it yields CASSLWGQSNQPQHF.

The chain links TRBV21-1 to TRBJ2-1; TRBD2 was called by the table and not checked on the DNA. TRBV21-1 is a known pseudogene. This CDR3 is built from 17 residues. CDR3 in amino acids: CASSKLRAGGFYNEQFF. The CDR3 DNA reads TGTGCCAGCAGCAAATTACGGGCGGGGGGATTCTACAATGAGCAGTTCTTC.

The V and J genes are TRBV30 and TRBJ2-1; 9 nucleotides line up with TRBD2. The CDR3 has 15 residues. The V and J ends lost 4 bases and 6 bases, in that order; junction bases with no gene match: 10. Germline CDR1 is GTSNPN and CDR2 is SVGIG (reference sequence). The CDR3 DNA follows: TGTGCCTGGACCCGGAGCGGGAGGTCCCCCAATGAGCAGTTCTTC. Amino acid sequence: CAWTRSGRSPNEQFF. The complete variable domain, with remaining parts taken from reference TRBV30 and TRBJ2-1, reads SQTIHQWPATLVQPVGSPLSLECTVEGTSNPNLYWYRQAAGRGLQLLFYSVGIGQISSEVPQNLSASRPQDRQFILSSKKLLLSDSGFYLCAWTRSGRSPNEQFFGPGTRLTVL.

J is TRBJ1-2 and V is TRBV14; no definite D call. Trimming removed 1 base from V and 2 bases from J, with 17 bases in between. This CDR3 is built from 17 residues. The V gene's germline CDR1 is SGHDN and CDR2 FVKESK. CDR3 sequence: CASSQGRLGRPNYGYTF. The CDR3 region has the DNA TGTGCCAGCAGCCAAGGTCGCCTCGGCAGGCCGAACTATGGCTACACCTTC.

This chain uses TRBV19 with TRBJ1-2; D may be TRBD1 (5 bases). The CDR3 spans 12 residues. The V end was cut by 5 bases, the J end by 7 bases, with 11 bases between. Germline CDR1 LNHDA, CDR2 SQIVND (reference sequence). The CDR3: CASSPTQGGYTF. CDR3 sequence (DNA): TGTGCCAGTAGTCCCACCCAGGGTGGCTACACCTTC.

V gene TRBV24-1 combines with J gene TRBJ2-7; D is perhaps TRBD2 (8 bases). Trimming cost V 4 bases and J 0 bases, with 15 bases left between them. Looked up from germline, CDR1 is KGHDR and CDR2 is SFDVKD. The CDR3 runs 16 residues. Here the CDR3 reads CATSDSQGTSSYEQYF. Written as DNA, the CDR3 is TGTGCCACCAGTGACTCACAGGGGACTAGCTCCTACGAGCAGTACTTC.

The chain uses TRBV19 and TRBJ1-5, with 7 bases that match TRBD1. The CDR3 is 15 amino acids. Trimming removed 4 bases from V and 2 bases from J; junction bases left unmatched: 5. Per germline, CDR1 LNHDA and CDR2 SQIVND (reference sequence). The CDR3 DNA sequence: TGTGCCAGTAGTACCGGACAGGTGGGCAATCAGCCCCAGCATTTT. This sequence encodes CASSTGQVGNQPQHF. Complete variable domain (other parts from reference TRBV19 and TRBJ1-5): DGGITQSPKYLFRKEGQNVTLSCEQNLNHDAMYWYRQDPGQGLRLIYYSQIVNDFQKGDIAEGYSVSREKKESFPLTVTSAQKNPTAFYLCASSTGQVGNQPQHFGDGTRLSIL.

CDR3 in amino acids: CASSGGTGFEQPQHF. The CDR3, as DNA: TGTGCCAGCAGTGGAGGGACAGGGTTCGAACAGCCCCAGCATTTT. The chain carries TRBV28 and TRBJ1-5; 9 bases are a match to TRBD1. The CDR3 loop spans 15 amino acids. After removal of 5 bases from V and 7 bases from J, the junction contained 9 bases not matched to a gene. The V gene's germline CDR1 is MDHEN and CDR2 SYDVKM. Using reference TRBV28 and TRBJ1-5 for the parts outside the CDR3, the full variable domain is DVKVTQSSRYLVKRTGEKVFLECVQDMDHENMFWYRQDPGLGLRLIYFSYDVKMKEKGDIPEGYSVSREKKERFSLILESASTNQTSMYLCASSGGTGFEQPQHFGDGTRLSIL.

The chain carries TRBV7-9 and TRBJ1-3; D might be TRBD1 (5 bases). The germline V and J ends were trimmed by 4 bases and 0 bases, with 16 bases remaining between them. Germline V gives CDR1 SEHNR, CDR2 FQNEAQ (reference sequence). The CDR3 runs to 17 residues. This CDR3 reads CASSSFGAGPSGNTIYF. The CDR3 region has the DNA TGTGCCAGCAGCTCCTTTGGGGCGGGACCCTCTGGAAACACCATATATTTT. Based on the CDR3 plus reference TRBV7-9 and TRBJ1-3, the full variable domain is DTGVSQNPRHKITKRGQNVTFRCDPISEHNRLYWYRQTLGQGPEFLTYFQNEAQLEKSRLLSDRFSAERPKGSFSTLEIQRTEQGDSAMYLCASSSFGAGPSGNTIYFGEGSWLTVV.

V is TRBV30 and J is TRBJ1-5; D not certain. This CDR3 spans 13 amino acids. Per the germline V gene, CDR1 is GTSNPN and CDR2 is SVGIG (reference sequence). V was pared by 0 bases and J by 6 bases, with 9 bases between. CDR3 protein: CAWSVKGGQPQHF. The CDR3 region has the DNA TGTGCCTGGAGTGTGAAGGGAGGTCAGCCCCAGCATTTT.

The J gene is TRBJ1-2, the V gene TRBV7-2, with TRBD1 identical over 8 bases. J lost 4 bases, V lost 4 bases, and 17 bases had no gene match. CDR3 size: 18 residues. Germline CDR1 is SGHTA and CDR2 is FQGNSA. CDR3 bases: TGTGCCAGCAGCTCGCAATATTTAAGACAGGGGTCCTTCTATGGCTACACCTTC. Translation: CASSSQYLRQGSFYGYTF.

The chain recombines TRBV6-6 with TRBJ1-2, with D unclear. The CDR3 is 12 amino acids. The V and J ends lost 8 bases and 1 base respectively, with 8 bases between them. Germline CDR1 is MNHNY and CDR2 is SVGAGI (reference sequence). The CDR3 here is CASLEVNYGYTF. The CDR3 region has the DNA TGTGCCAGCCTCGAGGTTAACTATGGCTACACCTTC.

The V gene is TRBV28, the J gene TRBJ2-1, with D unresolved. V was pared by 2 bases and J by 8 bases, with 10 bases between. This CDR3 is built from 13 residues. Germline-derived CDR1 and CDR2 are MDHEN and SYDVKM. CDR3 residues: CASSLPLSDEQFF. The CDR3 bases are TGTGCCAGCAGTTTACCGCTATCGGATGAGCAGTTCTTC.

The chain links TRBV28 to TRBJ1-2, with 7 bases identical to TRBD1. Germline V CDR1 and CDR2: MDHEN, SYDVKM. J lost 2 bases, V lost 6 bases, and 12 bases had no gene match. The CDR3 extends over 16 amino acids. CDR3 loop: CASRIAGTVENYGYTF. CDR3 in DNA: TGTGCCAGCAGGATAGCAGGGACAGTCGAGAACTATGGCTACACCTTC.

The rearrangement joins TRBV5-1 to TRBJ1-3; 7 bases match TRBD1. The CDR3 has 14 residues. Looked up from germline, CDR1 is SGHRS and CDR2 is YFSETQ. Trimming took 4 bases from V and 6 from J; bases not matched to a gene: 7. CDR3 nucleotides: TGCGCCAGCAGCGCGACAGGGACAGTAAACACCATATATTTT. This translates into CASSATGTVNTIYF.

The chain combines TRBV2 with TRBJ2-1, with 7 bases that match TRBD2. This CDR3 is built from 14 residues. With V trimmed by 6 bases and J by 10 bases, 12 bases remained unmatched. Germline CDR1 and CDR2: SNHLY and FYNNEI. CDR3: CASSVGGGPVEQFF. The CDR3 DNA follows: TGTGCCAGCAGCGTCGGGGGAGGGCCTGTGGAGCAGTTCTTC.

The CDR3 spells CASSVTGVGTEAFF. In DNA, the CDR3 is TGTGCCAGCAGCGTCACAGGGGTCGGCACTGAAGCTTTCTTT. This sequence joins TRBV7-3 and TRBJ1-1; 7 nucleotides agree with TRBD1. With V trimmed by 5 bases and J by 4 bases, 7 bases remained unmatched. Germline lookup yields CDR1 SGHTA and CDR2 FQGTGA. The CDR3 totals 14 residues.

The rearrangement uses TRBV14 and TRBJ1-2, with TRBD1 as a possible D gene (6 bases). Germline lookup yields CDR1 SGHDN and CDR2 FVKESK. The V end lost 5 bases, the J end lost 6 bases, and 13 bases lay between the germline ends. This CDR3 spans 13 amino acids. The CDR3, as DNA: TGTGCCAGCAGCGACGGGGGGGCAAATGGCTACACCTTC. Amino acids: CASSDGGANGYTF.

In DNA, the CDR3 is TGTGCCAGCAGCTTACTTGGGCTAGCGGTACCCACAGATACGCAGTATTTT. Translation gives CASSLLGLAVPTDTQYF. The chain is built from TRBV7-3 and TRBJ2-3; 7 nucleotides match TRBD2. This CDR3 has 17 residues. Germline assignment: CDR1 SGHTA and CDR2 FQGTGA. Trimming at V came to 2 bases and at J to 2 bases, leaving 10 bases not matched to a gene.

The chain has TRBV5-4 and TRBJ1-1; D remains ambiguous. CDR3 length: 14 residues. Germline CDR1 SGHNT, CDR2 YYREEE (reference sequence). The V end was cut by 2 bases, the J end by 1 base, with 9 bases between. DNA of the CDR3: TGTGCCAGCAGCTTTTCGGGGTCGAACACTGAAGCTTTCTTT. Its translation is CASSFSGSNTEAFF.

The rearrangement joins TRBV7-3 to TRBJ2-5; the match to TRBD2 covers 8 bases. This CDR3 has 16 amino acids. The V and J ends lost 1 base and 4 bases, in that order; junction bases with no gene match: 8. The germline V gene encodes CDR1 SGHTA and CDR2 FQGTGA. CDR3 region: CASSLNGRAVSETQYF. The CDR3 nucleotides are TGTGCCAGCAGCTTAAACGGGAGGGCCGTTTCAGAGACCCAGTACTTC.

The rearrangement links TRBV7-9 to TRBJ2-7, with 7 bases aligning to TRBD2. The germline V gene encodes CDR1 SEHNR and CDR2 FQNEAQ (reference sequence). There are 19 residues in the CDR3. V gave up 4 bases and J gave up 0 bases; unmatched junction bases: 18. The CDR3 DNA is TGTGCCAGCAGCTGGCCCTCGGCTAGCGGAATATTGAGCTCCTACGAGCAGTACTTC. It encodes CASSWPSASGILSSYEQYF.